Below, 32 T cell receptor beta chains from the same sample are listed, as sequenced in a study of blood T cell repertoires in COVID-19. Profiled with immunoSEQ multiplex PCR; TCRdb holds only in-frame clones, not every one. The sample includes 130,000 to 150,000 clones, around nine tenths of them seen just once. The sequenced sample was peripheral blood. Every receptor here comes from a human donor in a cohort sampled during active COVID-19.

This clone was seen more than once but under ten times. The chain recombines TRBV28 with TRBJ2-7; TRBD2 agrees at 7 bases. The germline gives CDR1 MDHEN, CDR2 SYDVKM. This CDR3 is 13 amino acids long. V gave up 2 bases and J gave up 6 bases; unmatched junction bases: 4. CDR3 sequence (DNA): TGTGCCAGCAGTTTAGCGGGAGCCCGCGAGCAGTACTTC. As protein: CASSLAGAREQYF.

The chain combines TRBV18 with TRBJ2-7, with TRBD2 identical over 9 bases. CDR1 is KGHSH and CDR2 is LQKENI in the germline V gene. V dropped 0 bases and J dropped 2; count of bases not matched to a gene: 2. The CDR3 is made up of 15 amino acids. CDR3 region: CASSPPAGGTYEQYF. In DNA, the CDR3 is TGTGCCAGCTCACCACCGGCGGGAGGGACCTACGAGCAGTACTTC.

This rearrangement joins TRBV28 to TRBJ2-3; maybe TRBD2 (5 bases). Germline V gene sequence: CDR1 MDHEN, CDR2 SYDVKM. The V end was cut by 4 bases, the J end by 2 bases, with 13 bases between. The CDR3 is made up of 15 amino acids. This CDR3 is CASSSAGGFTDTQYF. The CDR3 bases are TGTGCCAGCAGTTCGGCAGGAGGATTCACAGATACGCAGTATTTT.

The genes are TRBV9 and TRBJ1-2; 8 nucleotides align to TRBD1. The CDR3 length is 15 residues. V lost 4 bases, J lost 5 bases, and 10 bases stayed unmatched. Per the germline V gene, CDR1 is SGDLS and CDR2 is YYNGEE. The chain's CDR3 is CASSPYGQGIYGYTF. In DNA form, the CDR3 reads TGTGCCAGCAGCCCCTACGGACAGGGAATTTATGGCTACACCTTC.

The rearrangement joins TRBV10-3 to TRBJ2-7, with 11 bases fitting TRBD2. The CDR3 has 14 amino acids. Germline V gene data show CDR1 as ENHRY and CDR2 as SYGVKD. Losses at the gene ends were 2 bases for V and 3 bases for J; bases not matched to a gene: 0. The CDR3, as DNA: TGTGCCATCAGTGAGACTAGCGGGAGCTACGAGCAGTACTTC. As protein: CAISETSGSYEQYF.

The chain combines TRBV21-1 with TRBJ2-3; the DNA was not used to check the table's D call, TRBD2. TRBV21-1 is a listed pseudogene. The CDR3 extends over 14 amino acids. The CDR3 loop is CARTGSSLGDTQYF. The CDR3 DNA reads TGTGCCAGGACGGGATCCTCCCTGGGAGATACGCAGTATTTT.

The CDR3 loop reads CAISETGQGYNEQFF. DNA of the CDR3: TGTGCCATCAGTGAGACGGGACAGGGCTACAATGAGCAGTTCTTC. The chain carries TRBV10-3 and TRBJ2-1; 9 bases are shared with TRBD1. Germline trimming cut 2 bases from V and 3 bases from J; bases unmatched to any gene: 2. The CDR3 contains 15 residues. From germline, CDR1 is ENHRY and CDR2 SYGVKD.

The J gene is TRBJ1-1, the V gene TRBV7-3; the D gene is possibly TRBD1 (5 bases). Trimming stripped 2 bases from V and 1 base from J, with 8 bases between. CDR3 length: 14 residues. CDR1 and CDR2 from the germline V gene are SGHTA and FQGTGA. The CDR3, as DNA: TGTGCCAGCAGCTTAGGGGCCCCGAACACTGAAGCTTTCTTT. Amino acid sequence: CASSLGAPNTEAFF.

The sample holds a few counts of this clone. This chain joins TRBV6-5 and TRBJ2-7; TRBD2 might be the D (5 bases). This CDR3 has 12 amino acids. The V gene lost 11 bases and the J gene lost 2 bases, with 13 bases spanning the gap. Germline V gives CDR1 MNHEY, CDR2 SVGAGI. The DNA of the CDR3 is TGTGCCGTTCGGGGAATCACCTACGAGCAGTACTTC. Amino acids: CAVRGITYEQYF.

The rearrangement joins TRBV7-9 to TRBJ1-1; a possible D gene is TRBD1 (5 bases). Trimming removed 5 bases at V and 1 base at J, with 8 bases between. Germline CDR1 and CDR2: SEHNR and FQNEAQ (reference sequence). CDR3 length equals 13 residues. The DNA for the CDR3 is TGTGCCAGCAGCCGCAGGGCGAACACTGAAGCTTTCTTT. This sequence encodes CASSRRANTEAFF.

V usage is TRBV3-1 (or the pseudogene TRBV3-2) and J usage is TRBJ1-3; unclear D gene. This CDR3 comprises 16 residues. V lost 0 bases and J lost 4, with 13 bases in between. The germline gives CDR1 LGHDT, CDR2 YNNKEL (reference sequence). CDR3 loop: CASSQDPPGWGNTIYF. For the CDR3, the DNA is TGTGCCAGCAGCCAAGATCCCCCGGGGTGGGGAAACACCATATATTTT.

This clone was detected only a few times. The chain combines TRBV6-2 or TRBV6-3 with TRBJ2-7; D perhaps matches TRBD2 (6 bases). From germline, CDR1 is MNHEY and CDR2 SVGEGT. The CDR3 has 16 residues. V was shortened by 0 bases and J by 3 bases, with 15 bases between the two germline ends. As DNA, the CDR3 is TGTGCCAGCAGTTACTCCTACGCGGGACCTAACTACGAGCAGTACTTC. Translated: CASSYSYAGPNYEQYF.

The chain combines TRBV9 with TRBJ2-5; 10 bases match TRBD2. This CDR3 has 17 amino acids. Germline assignment: CDR1 SGDLS and CDR2 YYNGEE. V shed 0 bases and J 4 bases; nucleotides not matched to a gene: 9. The CDR3 is CASSVGASGSSRETQYF. The CDR3 DNA reads TGTGCCAGCAGCGTAGGGGCTAGCGGGAGTAGCCGAGAGACCCAGTACTTC.

The rearrangement links TRBV7-9 to TRBJ1-1; D is ambiguous. CDR1 is SEHNR and CDR2 is FQNEAQ in the germline V gene (reference sequence). Deletions cut 1 base from V and 0 bases from J, with 9 bases between. The CDR3 is 15 residues long. The CDR3 region is CASSLVGLMNTEAFF. Here the CDR3 DNA reads TGTGCCAGCAGCTTAGTGGGCCTCATGAACACTGAAGCTTTCTTT.

The chain has TRBV4-1 and TRBJ1-5; TRBD1 matches at 8 bases. Germline CDR1 is MGHRA and CDR2 is YSYEKL. The CDR3 contains 19 residues. V shed 1 base and J 0 bases; nucleotides not matched to a gene: 11. In DNA, the CDR3 is TGCGCCAGCAGCCAAGTTCCGGGACAGGAGAATTATAGCAATCAGCCCCAGCATTTT. Translating gives CASSQVPGQENYSNQPQHF.

This rearrangement joins TRBV18 to TRBJ1-2; D is ambiguous. Looked up from germline, CDR1 is KGHSH and CDR2 is LQKENI. The V end was cut by 3 bases, the J end by 3 bases, with 11 bases between. This CDR3 contains 14 residues. CDR3 DNA sequence: TGTGCCAGCTCACCGGCGGGGTTGGACTATGGCTACACCTTC. The encoded protein is CASSPAGLDYGYTF.

The chain joins TRBV28 to TRBJ1-4; 7 nucleotides agree with TRBD1. CDR3 size: 16 residues. Germline V CDR1 and CDR2: MDHEN, SYDVKM. With V trimmed by 6 bases and J by 2 bases, 9 bases remained unmatched. Here the CDR3 DNA reads TGTGCCAGCAGCCTTGACAGGGTGAGGACTAATGAAAAACTGTTTTTT. This translates into CASSLDRVRTNEKLFF.

The rearrangement links TRBV7-3 to TRBJ1-6; 8 bases are shared with TRBD1. The CDR3 runs to 14 residues. Germline-derived CDR1 and CDR2 are SGHTA and FQGTGA. V was pared by 5 bases and J by 5 bases, with 2 bases of the junction left unmatched. The CDR3 nucleotides read TGTGCCAGCAGCCCGGGACAGGATAATTCACCCCTCCACTTT. Translated, it gives CASSPGQDNSPLHF.

The chain links TRBV4-1 to TRBJ2-1, with D maybe TRBD2 (6 bases). The CDR3 is 17 residues long. Germline V gene sequence: CDR1 MGHRA, CDR2 YSYEKL. Trimming took 1 base from V and 1 from J, leaving 14 bases between them. The CDR3 protein is CASSQGSGGLSYNEQFF. CDR3 sequence (DNA): TGCGCCAGCAGCCAAGGTAGTGGCGGACTATCCTACAATGAGCAGTTCTTC.

This chain joins TRBV2 and TRBJ2-5, with TRBD2 identical over 10 bases. This CDR3 contains 15 residues. Germline V gives CDR1 SNHLY, CDR2 FYNNEI. V dropped 5 bases and J dropped 5; count of bases not matched to a gene: 8. CDR3 protein: CASSSSGGFLETQYF. CDR3 DNA: TGTGCCAGCAGTTCTAGCGGGGGCTTTCTTGAGACCCAGTACTTC.

The CDR3 is CASSFLLAGVEQFF. CDR3 sequence (DNA): TGTGCCAGCAGCTTTCTACTAGCGGGGGTTGAGCAGTTCTTC. The J gene is TRBJ2-1, the V gene TRBV13, with 11 bases matching TRBD2. Germline CDR1 and CDR2: PRHDT and FYEKMQ (reference sequence). The ends lost 3 bases at V and 9 bases at J; junction bases unmatched: 4. The CDR3 extends over 14 amino acids.

The J gene is TRBJ1-2, the V gene TRBV5-6, with 8 nucleotides matching TRBD1. V shed 4 bases, J shed 5 bases, and the junction held 10 bases outside the gene matches. Germline-derived CDR1 and CDR2 are SGHDT and YYEEEE. The CDR3 covers 15 residues. Here the CDR3 DNA reads TGTGCCAGCAGCGTGGCAGGGGGCGCGAGGTATGGCTACACCTTC. Amino acid sequence: CASSVAGGARYGYTF.

The chain is built from TRBV7-2 and TRBJ2-7, with D perhaps matching TRBD2 (5 bases). CDR3 length: 15 amino acids. Germline V gene lookup returns CDR1 SGHTA and CDR2 FQGNSA. The ends were cut back, 1 base at V and 0 bases at J, with 10 bases in the middle. CDR3 amino acids: CASSLGGMSSYEQYF. Here the CDR3 DNA reads TGTGCCAGCAGCTTAGGAGGGATGAGCTCCTACGAGCAGTACTTC.

The chain combines TRBV19 with TRBJ2-2, with D tentatively TRBD1 (6 bases). V dropped 5 bases and J dropped 4 bases, with 11 bases sitting between them. Germline V gene data show CDR1 as LNHDA and CDR2 as SQIVND (reference sequence). The CDR3 is 14 amino acids. The CDR3 DNA sequence: TGTGCCAGTAGTCGACAGGCGGTCACCGGGGAGCTGTTTTTT. Translation gives CASSRQAVTGELFF.

This rearrangement joins TRBV30 to TRBJ2-1, with D possibly being TRBD2 (6 bases). Per germline, CDR1 GTSNPN and CDR2 SVGIG (reference sequence). V was pared by 2 bases and J by 8 bases, with 22 bases between. The CDR3 loop spans 16 amino acids. DNA of the CDR3: TGTGCCTGGAGTAAAGGTTTGGGGACTGCTTTGGATGAGCAGTTCTTC. Translated, it gives CAWSKGLGTALDEQFF.

This clone was counted a few times. The chain joins TRBV6-6 to TRBJ1-5, with 7 bases aligning to TRBD1. V dropped 4 bases and J dropped 5; count of bases not matched to a gene: 8. Germline CDR1 is MNHNY and CDR2 is SVGAGI (reference sequence). This CDR3 is 15 amino acids long. The CDR3, as DNA: TGTGCCAGCAGTTCGACAGGGTTGGGCCATCAGCCCCAGCATTTT. Translation: CASSSTGLGHQPQHF.

This rearrangement joins TRBV13 to TRBJ1-2, with 10 positions matching TRBD1. The CDR3 has 14 residues. The germline V gene has CDR1 PRHDT and CDR2 FYEKMQ (reference sequence). V was clipped by 5 bases and J by 3 bases; unmatched bases: 3. CDR3 sequence reads: CASSGTGVDYGYTF. CDR3 DNA sequence: TGTGCCAGCAGCGGGACAGGGGTTGACTATGGCTACACCTTC.

The J gene is TRBJ2-5, the V gene TRBV7-2; D gene ambiguous. CDR3 length equals 12 residues. The ends were cut back, 3 bases at V and 5 bases at J, with 7 bases in the middle. Germline V gene sequence: CDR1 SGHTA, CDR2 FQGNSA. The CDR3, as DNA: TGTGCCAGCAGCTTTGGCGGCGAGACCCAGTACTTC. This sequence encodes CASSFGGETQYF.

The rearrangement joins TRBV5-1 to TRBJ2-5, with 7 bases lining up with TRBD2. J gave up 4 bases and V 4 bases, and 16 bases lay outside the gene matches. CDR1 is SGHRS, CDR2 YFSETQ, per germline. This CDR3 is built from 17 residues. The CDR3 DNA sequence: TGCGCCAGCAGCCTGGCCCTAGCGGCCGGTGTGGGAGAGACCCAGTACTTC. As protein: CASSLALAAGVGETQYF.

V gene TRBV7-2 combines with J gene TRBJ2-3; the D gene is possibly TRBD2 (5 bases). The CDR3 has 15 amino acids. Trimming stripped 5 bases from V and 1 base from J, with 13 bases between. Germline CDR1 reads SGHTA; CDR2 reads FQGNSA. CDR3 protein: CASSLHSRGTDTQYF. In DNA form, the CDR3 reads TGTGCCAGCAGCCTCCATTCGAGGGGCACAGATACGCAGTATTTT.

CDR3 in DNA: TGCGCCAGCAGCCAAGTCAGTCTCCTTGGCTACAATGAGCAGTTCTTC. Encoded protein: CASSQVSLLGYNEQFF. This sequence joins TRBV4-1 and TRBJ2-1; no clear D gene. V gave up 1 base and J gave up 3 bases, with 13 bases separating them. CDR1 is MGHRA, CDR2 YSYEKL, per germline. This CDR3 is 16 amino acids long.

This chain joins TRBV7-2 and TRBJ2-3, with TRBD1 identical over 9 bases. CDR1 and CDR2 (germline): SGHTA, FQGNSA. This CDR3 is built from 18 residues. The J segment lost 2 bases and the V segment lost 6 bases, leaving 15 bases of the junction unmatched. The CDR3 DNA is TGTGCCAGCAGTCTAAGGGTCCGGGGACAGGGTGTCACAGATACGCAGTATTTT. Protein: CASSLRVRGQGVTDTQYF.